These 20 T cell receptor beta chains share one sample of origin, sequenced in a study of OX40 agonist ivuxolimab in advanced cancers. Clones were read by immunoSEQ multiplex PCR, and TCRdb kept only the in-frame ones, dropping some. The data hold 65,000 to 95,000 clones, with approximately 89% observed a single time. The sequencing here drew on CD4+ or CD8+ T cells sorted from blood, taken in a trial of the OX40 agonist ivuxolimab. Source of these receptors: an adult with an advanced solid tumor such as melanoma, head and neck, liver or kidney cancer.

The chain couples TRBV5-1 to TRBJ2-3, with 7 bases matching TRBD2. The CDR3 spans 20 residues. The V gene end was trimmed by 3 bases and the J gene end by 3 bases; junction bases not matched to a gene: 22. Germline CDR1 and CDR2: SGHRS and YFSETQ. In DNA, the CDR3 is TGCGCCAGCAGCTCGTCTCGGGGGTTCCGGGCTAGCGGACTAACAGATACGCAGTATTTT. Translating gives CASSSSRGFRASGLTDTQYF.

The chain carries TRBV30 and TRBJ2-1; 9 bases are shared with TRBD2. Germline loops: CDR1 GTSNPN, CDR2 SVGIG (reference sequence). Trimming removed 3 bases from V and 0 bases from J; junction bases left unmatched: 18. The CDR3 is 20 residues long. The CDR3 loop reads CAWSPPDWAGGQNSYNEQFF. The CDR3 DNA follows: TGTGCCTGGAGCCCCCCCGACTGGGCGGGAGGGCAGAACTCCTACAATGAGCAGTTCTTC.

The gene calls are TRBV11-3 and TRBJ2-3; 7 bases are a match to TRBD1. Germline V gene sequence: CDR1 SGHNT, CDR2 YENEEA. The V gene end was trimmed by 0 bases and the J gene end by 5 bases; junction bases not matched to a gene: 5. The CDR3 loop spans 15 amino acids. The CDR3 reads CASSLDRGRGDTQYF. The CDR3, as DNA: TGTGCCAGCAGCTTAGACAGGGGGAGAGGAGATACGCAGTATTTT.

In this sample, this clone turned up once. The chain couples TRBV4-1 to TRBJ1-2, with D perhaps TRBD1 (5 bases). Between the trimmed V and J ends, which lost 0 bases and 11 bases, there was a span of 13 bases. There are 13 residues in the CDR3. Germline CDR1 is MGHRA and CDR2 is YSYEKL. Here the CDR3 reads CASSQDVDIPYTF. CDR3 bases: TGCGCCAGCAGCCAAGATGTGGACATCCCGTACACCTTC.

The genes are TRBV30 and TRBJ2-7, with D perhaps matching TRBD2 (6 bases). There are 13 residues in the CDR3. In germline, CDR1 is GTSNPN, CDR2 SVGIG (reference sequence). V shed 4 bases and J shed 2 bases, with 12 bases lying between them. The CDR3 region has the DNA TGTGCCTGGACCGGGACTCGCCCCTACGAGCAGTACTTC. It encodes CAWTGTRPYEQYF.

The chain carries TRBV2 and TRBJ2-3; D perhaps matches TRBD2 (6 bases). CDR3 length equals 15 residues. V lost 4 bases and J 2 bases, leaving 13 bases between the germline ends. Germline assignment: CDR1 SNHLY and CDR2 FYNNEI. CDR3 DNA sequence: TGTGCCAGCAGTGCGGGACTGGGGAACACAGATACGCAGTATTTT. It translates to CASSAGLGNTDTQYF.

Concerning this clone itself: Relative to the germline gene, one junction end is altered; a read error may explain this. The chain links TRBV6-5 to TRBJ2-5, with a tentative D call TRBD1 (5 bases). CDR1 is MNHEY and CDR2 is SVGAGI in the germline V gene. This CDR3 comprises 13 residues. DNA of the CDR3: TGTGCAAGCAGACAGCTAAACCAAGAGACCCAGTACTTC. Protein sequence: CASRQLNQETQYF.

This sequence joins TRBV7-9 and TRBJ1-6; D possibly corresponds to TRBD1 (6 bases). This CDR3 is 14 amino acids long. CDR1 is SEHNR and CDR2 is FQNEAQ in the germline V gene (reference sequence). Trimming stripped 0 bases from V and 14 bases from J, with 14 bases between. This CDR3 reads CASSLAEGGGTLHF. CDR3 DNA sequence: TGTGCCAGCAGCTTAGCGGAGGGGGGTGGAACCCTCCACTTT.

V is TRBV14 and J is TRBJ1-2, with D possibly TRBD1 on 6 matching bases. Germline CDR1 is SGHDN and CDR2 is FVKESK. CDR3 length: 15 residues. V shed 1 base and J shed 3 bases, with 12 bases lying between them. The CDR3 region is CASSQGRGKYYGYTF. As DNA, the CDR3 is TGTGCCAGCAGCCAAGGAAGGGGGAAATACTATGGCTACACCTTC.

The CDR3 protein is CASSSQGANQPQHF. Written as DNA, the CDR3 is TGTGCCAGCAGTTCTCAGGGCGCCAATCAGCCCCAGCATTTT. The chain recombines TRBV2 with TRBJ1-5; TRBD1 is a possible D gene (5 bases). CDR1 SNHLY and CDR2 FYNNEI come from the germline V gene. This CDR3 has 14 amino acids. The V gene lost 5 bases and the J gene lost 3 bases, with 11 bases spanning the gap. The full variable domain, its missing parts supplied by reference TRBV2 and TRBJ1-5, is EPEVTQTPSHQVTQMGQEVILRCVPISNHLYFYWYRQILGQKVEFLVSFYNNEISEKSEIFDDQFSVERPDGSNFTLKIRSTKLEDSAMYFCASSSQGANQPQHFGDGTRLSIL.

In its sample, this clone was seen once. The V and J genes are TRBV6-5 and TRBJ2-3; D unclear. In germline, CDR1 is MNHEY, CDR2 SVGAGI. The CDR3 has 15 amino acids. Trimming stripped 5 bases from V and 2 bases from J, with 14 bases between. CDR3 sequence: CASSPNRDTTDTQYF. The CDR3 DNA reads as TGTGCCAGCAGTCCCAACAGAGATACCACAGATACGCAGTATTTT.

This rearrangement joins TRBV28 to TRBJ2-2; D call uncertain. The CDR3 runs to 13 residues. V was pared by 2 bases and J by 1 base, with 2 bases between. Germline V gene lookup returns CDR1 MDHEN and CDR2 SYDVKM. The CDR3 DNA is TGTGCCAGCAGTTTACTGAACACCGGGGAGCTGTTTTTT. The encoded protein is CASSLLNTGELFF.

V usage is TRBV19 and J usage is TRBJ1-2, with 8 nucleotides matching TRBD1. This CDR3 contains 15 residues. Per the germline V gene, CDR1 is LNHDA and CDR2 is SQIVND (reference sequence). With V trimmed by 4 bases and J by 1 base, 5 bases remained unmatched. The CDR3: CASSTTGGSNYGYTF. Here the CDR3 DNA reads TGTGCCAGTAGTACCACAGGGGGTAGTAACTATGGCTACACCTTC.

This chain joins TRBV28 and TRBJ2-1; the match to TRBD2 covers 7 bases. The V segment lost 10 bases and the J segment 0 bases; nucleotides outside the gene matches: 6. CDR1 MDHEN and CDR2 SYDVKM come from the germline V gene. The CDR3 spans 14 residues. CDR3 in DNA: TGTGCCATAACACCTAGCGGCTCCTACAATGAGCAGTTCTTC. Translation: CAITPSGSYNEQFF. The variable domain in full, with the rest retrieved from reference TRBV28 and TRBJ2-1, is DVKVTQSSRYLVKRTGEKVFLECVQDMDHENMFWYRQDPGLGLRLIYFSYDVKMKEKGDIPEGYSVSREKKERFSLILESASTNQTSMYLCAITPSGSYNEQFFGPGTRLTVL.

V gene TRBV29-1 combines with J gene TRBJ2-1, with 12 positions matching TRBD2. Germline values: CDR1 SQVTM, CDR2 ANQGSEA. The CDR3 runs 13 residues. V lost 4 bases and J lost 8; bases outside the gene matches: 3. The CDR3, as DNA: TGCAGCGTTGCCCTAGCGGGAGGGGATGAGCAGTTCTTC. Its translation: CSVALAGGDEQFF.

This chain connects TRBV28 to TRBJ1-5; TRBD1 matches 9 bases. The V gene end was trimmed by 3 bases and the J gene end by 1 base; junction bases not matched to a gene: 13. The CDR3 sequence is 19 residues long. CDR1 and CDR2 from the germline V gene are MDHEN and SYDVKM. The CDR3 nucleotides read TGTGCCAGCAGTTTGGGAGGGGGGACAGGGTTTTCGAGCAATCAGCCCCAGCATTTT. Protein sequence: CASSLGGGTGFSSNQPQHF.

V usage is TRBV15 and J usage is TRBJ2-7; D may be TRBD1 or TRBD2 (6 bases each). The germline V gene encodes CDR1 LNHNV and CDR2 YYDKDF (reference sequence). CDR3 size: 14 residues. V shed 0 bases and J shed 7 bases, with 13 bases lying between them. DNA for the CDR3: TGTGCCACCAGCAGAGAATCGGGGGCGGGGGAGCAGTACTTC. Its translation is CATSRESGAGEQYF.

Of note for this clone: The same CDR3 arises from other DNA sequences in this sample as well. The CDR3 coding sequence is TGCGCCAGCAGCTTCGGACTAGCGGAAAATGAGCAGTTCTTC. This gives the protein CASSFGLAENEQFF. This sequence joins TRBV5-1 and TRBJ2-1; TRBD2 matches 10 bases. Germline V gene data show CDR1 as SGHRS and CDR2 as YFSETQ. Losses at the gene ends were 2 bases for V and 7 bases for J; bases not matched to a gene: 3. The CDR3 is 14 amino acids. Full variable domain (remainder filled in from reference TRBV5-1 and TRBJ2-1): KAGVTQTPRYLIKTRGQQVTLSCSPISGHRSVSWYQQTPGQGLQFLFEYFSETQRNKGNFPGRFSGRQFSNSRSEMNVSTLELGDSALYLCASSFGLAENEQFFGPGTRLTVL.

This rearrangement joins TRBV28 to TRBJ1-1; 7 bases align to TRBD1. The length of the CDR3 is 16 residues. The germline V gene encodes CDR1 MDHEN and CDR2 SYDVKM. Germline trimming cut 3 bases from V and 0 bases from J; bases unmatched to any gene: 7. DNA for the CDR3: TGTGCCAGCAGTTTGTGGGACAGCCGTATGAACACTGAAGCTTTCTTT. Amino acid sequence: CASSLWDSRMNTEAFF.

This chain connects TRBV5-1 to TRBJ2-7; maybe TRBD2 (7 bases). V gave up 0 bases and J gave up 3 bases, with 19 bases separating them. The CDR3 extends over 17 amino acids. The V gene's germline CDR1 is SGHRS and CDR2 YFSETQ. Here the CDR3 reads CASSLGRSSGGGYEQYF. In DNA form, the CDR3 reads TGCGCCAGCAGCTTGGGGCGGTCTAGCGGAGGGGGCTACGAGCAGTACTTC.